These 28 T cell receptor beta chains share one sample of origin, sequenced in a study of cytomegalovirus exposure and HLA in healthy donors. The PCR contained 60 Vbeta and 13 Jbeta primers. The data were produced by immunoSEQ multiplex PCR, yet TCRdb's version contains in-frame clones alone and is incomplete. The sample includes around 140,000 clones, roughly 82% of them seen just once. Input material: PBMCs. The receptors stem from a man younger than 30 in good health and CMV-seropositive.

The table lists this clone with a few counts. This chain uses TRBV6-1 with TRBJ2-7; TRBD1 is a possible D gene (5 bases). The length of the CDR3 is 14 residues. Germline V CDR1 and CDR2: MNHNS, SASEGT. Trimming cost V 1 base and J 1 base, with 8 bases left between them. The CDR3 loop reads CASSEVAGSYEQYF. DNA for the CDR3: TGTGCCAGCAGTGAAGTGGCAGGGTCCTACGAGCAGTACTTC.

J is TRBJ1-1 and V is TRBV27, with D perhaps TRBD1 (6 bases). The CDR3 totals 13 residues. Germline V gene lookup returns CDR1 MNHEY and CDR2 SMNVEV (reference sequence). V was pared by 5 bases and J by 2 bases, with 9 bases between. The CDR3 nucleotides read TGTGCCAGCAGTACGGGACACAACACTGAAGCTTTCTTT. Its translation: CASSTGHNTEAFF.

The CDR3, as DNA: TGTGCCAGCAGTGAAGAAGCAGGGTACGGAATCGAAGCTTTCTTT. This gives the protein CASSEEAGYGIEAFF. The chain is built from TRBV2 and TRBJ1-1; TRBD1 might be the D (5 bases). CDR1 SNHLY and CDR2 FYNNEI come from the germline V gene. Trimming pared 1 base from V and 8 bases from J, leaving 17 bases between. The CDR3 is 15 amino acids.

Remarks on this clone: Additional DNA sequences in this sample encode the identical CDR3. The chain joins TRBV5-1 to TRBJ1-1; 10 positions agree with TRBD1. With 4 bases clipped from V and 4 bases from J, the junction kept 10 bases outside the gene matches. The CDR3 consists of 16 residues. Germline CDR1 and CDR2: SGHRS and YFSETQ. As DNA, the CDR3 is TGCGCCAGCAGCGTGGGGACAGGGGTATTGAGCACTGAAGCTTTCTTT. Its protein product is CASSVGTGVLSTEAFF.

The gene calls are TRBV4-1 and TRBJ2-1; the D gene is possibly TRBD2 (6 bases). Germline V CDR1 and CDR2: MGHRA, YSYEKL. CDR3 size: 14 residues. V was shortened by 1 base and J by 5 bases, with 9 bases between the two germline ends. DNA for the CDR3: TGCGCCAGCAGCCAAGGGGGACTTAACAATGAGCAGTTCTTC. It codes for CASSQGGLNNEQFF.

This chain connects TRBV27 to TRBJ1-5; D remains ambiguous. Germline assignment: CDR1 MNHEY and CDR2 SMNVEV (reference sequence). V was shortened by 7 bases and J by 3 bases, with 16 bases between the two germline ends. The CDR3 contains 15 residues. This CDR3 is CASTSTFNNNQPQHF. CDR3 DNA sequence: TGTGCCAGCACCTCGACATTTAATAACAATCAGCCCCAGCATTTT.

The rearrangement links TRBV28 to TRBJ1-2, with D uncertain. Trimming cost V 3 bases and J 2 bases, with 13 bases left between them. Germline V gene lookup returns CDR1 MDHEN and CDR2 SYDVKM. CDR3 length: 15 residues. The CDR3 is CASSLAPAGNYGYTF. The CDR3 nucleotides read TGTGCCAGCAGTTTGGCACCAGCGGGAAACTATGGCTACACCTTC.

This chain uses TRBV29-1 with TRBJ2-1, with 10 bases matching TRBD2. J lost 2 bases, V lost 8 bases, and 9 bases had no gene match. The CDR3 extends over 15 amino acids. Per germline, CDR1 SQVTM and CDR2 ANQGSEA. DNA of the CDR3: TGCAGCATCTCTAGCGGGAGAAGCGCCTACAATGAGCAGTTCTTC. This sequence encodes CSISSGRSAYNEQFF.

This clone was observed a handful of times. The chain uses TRBV2 and TRBJ1-4, with TRBD1 matching over 7 bases. V trimming: 6 bases; J trimming: 0 bases; junction bases outside the gene matches: 4. Germline V lookup: CDR1 SNHLY, CDR2 FYNNEI. This CDR3 contains 15 residues. This chain's CDR3 is CASRDRLATNEKLFF. CDR3 in DNA: TGTGCCAGCAGGGACAGGTTAGCAACTAATGAAAAACTGTTTTTT.

This chain joins TRBV7-9 and TRBJ2-7; unclear D gene. The germline CDR1 and CDR2 sequences are SEHNR and FQNEAQ (reference sequence). V was cut by 5 bases and J by 5 bases, with 10 bases left in between. The CDR3 contains 12 residues. The CDR3 protein is CASSPPSDEQYF. The DNA of the CDR3 is TGTGCCAGCAGCCCCCCGTCAGACGAGCAGTACTTC.

The J gene is TRBJ1-1, the V gene TRBV14; D gene uncertain. Per germline, CDR1 SGHDN and CDR2 FVKESK. V was trimmed by 1 base and J by 4 bases, leaving 7 bases between them. The CDR3 contains 13 residues. CDR3 sequence: CASSQVQSTEAFF. CDR3 in DNA: TGTGCCAGCAGCCAAGTACAGTCCACTGAAGCTTTCTTT.

The chain uses TRBV7-2 and TRBJ2-7, with 10 bases aligning to TRBD2. The CDR3 is 16 amino acids. V dropped 1 base and J dropped 7; count of bases not matched to a gene: 10. The V gene's germline CDR1 is SGHTA and CDR2 FQGNSA. CDR3 sequence: CASSLGKREGLGEQYF. Here the CDR3 DNA reads TGTGCCAGCAGCTTAGGGAAGCGGGAGGGTTTAGGGGAGCAGTACTTC.

This clone was detected once. V is TRBV9 and J is TRBJ2-3; D remains unclear. V lost 7 bases and J lost 2, with 5 bases in between. The CDR3 loop spans 11 amino acids. Germline loops: CDR1 SGDLS, CDR2 YYNGEE. The DNA of the CDR3 is TGTGCCAGCGCCTACACAGATACGCAGTATTTT. Its protein is CASAYTDTQYF. The variable domain in full, completed from reference TRBV9 and TRBJ2-3, reads DSGVTQTPKHLITATGQRVTLRCSPRSGDLSVYWYQQSLDQGLQFLIQYYNGEERAKGNILERFSAQQFPDLHSELNLSSLELGDSALYFCASAYTDTQYFGPGTRLTVL.

This sequence joins TRBV28 and TRBJ2-1, with 9 bases matching TRBD2. The CDR3 runs 17 residues. Germline V gene data show CDR1 as MDHEN and CDR2 as SYDVKM. Germline trimming cut 5 bases from V and 3 bases from J; bases unmatched to any gene: 11. The CDR3 region is CASSLGLALGYYNEQFF. For the CDR3, the DNA is TGTGCCAGCAGTCTCGGACTAGCGCTAGGTTACTACAATGAGCAGTTCTTC.

V is TRBV27 and J is TRBJ1-1, with 7 bases lining up with TRBD1. The germline V gene encodes CDR1 MNHEY and CDR2 SMNVEV (reference sequence). The junction had 8 bases not matched to a gene; V was cut back by 5 bases and J by 8 bases. This CDR3 spans 13 amino acids. CDR3 in amino acids: CASSPQPDREAFF. The DNA for the CDR3 is TGTGCCAGCAGTCCCCAACCGGACAGGGAAGCTTTCTTT.

The sample holds a few counts of this clone. This sequence joins TRBV5-4 and TRBJ1-4; 10 nucleotides align to TRBD1. V trimming: 3 bases; J trimming: 5 bases; junction bases outside the gene matches: 16. The germline V gene encodes CDR1 SGHNT and CDR2 YYREEE (reference sequence). This CDR3 has 19 residues. CDR3 DNA sequence: TGTGCCAGCAGCTCCACTCCGGGACAGGGGAAGGGGGACAATGAAAAACTGTTTTTT. Encoded protein: CASSSTPGQGKGDNEKLFF. The whole variable domain, filled in from reference TRBV5-4 and TRBJ1-4, reads ETGVTQSPTHLIKTRGQQVTLRCSSQSGHNTVSWYQQALGQGPQFIFQYYREEENGRGNFPPRFSGLQFPNYSSELNVNALELDDSALYLCASSSTPGQGKGDNEKLFFGSGTQLSVL.

The sample holds a few counts of this clone. This sequence joins TRBV30 and TRBJ2-5; possibly TRBD2 for D (6 bases). The DNA matches TRBJ2-7 better at its end, which makes the J call doubtful. The V gene's germline CDR1 is GTSNPN and CDR2 SVGIG (reference sequence). CDR3 length: 13 residues. The CDR3 nucleotides are TGTGCCTGGACCACGCGGGACGGCTACGAGCAGTACTTC. The encoded protein is CAWTTRDGYEQYF.

The V gene is TRBV28, the J gene TRBJ2-3, with TRBD2 as a possible D gene (5 bases). The CDR3 contains 16 residues. CDR1 is MDHEN, CDR2 SYDVKM, per germline. Trimming pared 2 bases from V and 2 bases from J, leaving 14 bases between. The CDR3 DNA reads TGTGCCAGCAGTTTAGAAGGGAGTCGAACCACAGATACGCAGTATTTT. Its translation: CASSLEGSRTTDTQYF.

This chain uses TRBV28 with TRBJ1-2; TRBD1 aligns across 10 bases. The trim removed 4 bases at V and 7 bases at J, leaving 6 bases unmatched. The CDR3 consists of 14 residues. Germline assignment: CDR1 MDHEN and CDR2 SYDVKM. In nucleotides, the CDR3 is TGTGCCAGCAGTTGGGACAGGGGCCAGGGTGGCTACACCTTC. This translates into CASSWDRGQGGYTF.

The chain joins TRBV5-1 to TRBJ2-5; 13 nucleotides line up with TRBD2. The V gene's germline CDR1 is SGHRS and CDR2 YFSETQ. The CDR3 is 17 residues long. After removal of 4 bases from V and 1 base from J, the junction contained 7 bases not matched to a gene. The CDR3 DNA reads TGCGCCAGCAGCGGAGGACTAGCGGGGGTCCCCCAAGAGACCCAGTACTTC. Translation gives CASSGGLAGVPQETQYF.

J is TRBJ2-1 and V is TRBV5-6; D ambiguous. Per germline, CDR1 SGHDT and CDR2 YYEEEE. V was shortened by 0 bases and J by 4 bases, with 5 bases between the two germline ends. This CDR3 is built from 13 residues. CDR3 sequence: CASSLARYNEQFF. DNA for the CDR3: TGTGCCAGCAGCTTGGCCAGGTACAATGAGCAGTTCTTC.

This clone was detected once. Other DNA sequences of this sample code for an identical CDR3. V and J are TRBV6-5 and TRBJ1-3; a possible D gene is TRBD1 (6 bases). The V end lost 6 bases, the J end lost 0 bases, and 12 bases lay between the germline ends. The CDR3 spans 15 residues. Germline CDR1 MNHEY, CDR2 SVGAGI. DNA of the CDR3: TGTGCCAGCAGCCGGCAGGGGCGCTCTGGAAACACCATATATTTT. Its translation: CASSRQGRSGNTIYF.

V and J are TRBV5-1 and TRBJ2-7; 10 bases line up with TRBD1. The germline gives CDR1 SGHRS, CDR2 YFSETQ. Trimming took 5 bases from V and 0 from J; bases not matched to a gene: 5. The CDR3 is 15 amino acids. The CDR3 reads CASRPGTGVSYEQYF. The CDR3 DNA sequence: TGCGCCAGCAGGCCCGGGACAGGGGTCTCCTACGAGCAGTACTTC.

The chain employs TRBV19 and TRBJ1-1; perhaps TRBD1 as D (6 bases). CDR3 length: 14 residues. V was clipped by 7 bases and J by 4 bases, with 16 bases between them. Germline assignment: CDR1 LNHDA and CDR2 SQIVND (reference sequence). CDR3 loop: CASTHGGGATEAFF. CDR3 coding DNA: TGTGCCAGTACCCATGGGGGGGGCGCCACTGAAGCTTTCTTT. The full variable domain, completed using reference TRBV19 and TRBJ1-1, is DGGITQSPKYLFRKEGQNVTLSCEQNLNHDAMYWYRQDPGQGLRLIYYSQIVNDFQKGDIAEGYSVSREKKESFPLTVTSAQKNPTAFYLCASTHGGGATEAFFGQGTRLTVV.

The CDR3 loop is CASSIGGDPYEQYF. The CDR3 DNA follows: TGTGCCAGTAGTATTGGAGGGGATCCGTACGAGCAGTACTTC. The chain joins TRBV19 to TRBJ2-7; weak D call: TRBD2 (6 bases). The CDR3 is made up of 14 amino acids. Germline V gene data show CDR1 as LNHDA and CDR2 as SQIVND (reference sequence). Trimming left V 3 bases short and J 4 bases short, with 13 bases between. The full variable domain, with the rest looked up from reference TRBV19 and TRBJ2-7, is DGGITQSPKYLFRKEGQNVTLSCEQNLNHDAMYWYRQDPGQGLRLIYYSQIVNDFQKGDIAEGYSVSREKKESFPLTVTSAQKNPTAFYLCASSIGGDPYEQYFGPGTRLTVT.

The rearrangement links TRBV11-2 to TRBJ2-1, with a tentative D call TRBD2 (5 bases). V shed 4 bases and J shed 7 bases, with 14 bases lying between them. The CDR3 covers 14 residues. Germline CDR1 SGHAT, CDR2 FQNNGV. CDR3 DNA: TGTGCCAGCAGCTGGCCGGAACGGGGAAATGAGCAGTTCTTC. Protein product: CASSWPERGNEQFF.

The chain has TRBV4-1 and TRBJ2-2; TRBD2 agrees at 7 bases. This CDR3 contains 14 residues. Germline V gives CDR1 MGHRA, CDR2 YSYEKL. The V segment lost 1 base and the J segment 7 bases; nucleotides outside the gene matches: 3. The CDR3 region has the DNA TGCGCCAGCAGCCAAGTCGGCGGGAGCGGGGAGCTGTTTTTT. This encodes CASSQVGGSGELFF.

This clone was found a few times. The V gene is TRBV4-1, the J gene TRBJ2-2, with D possibly being TRBD1 (5 bases). The V gene's germline CDR1 is MGHRA and CDR2 YSYEKL. This CDR3 has 15 residues. The germline V and J ends were trimmed by 4 bases and 6 bases, with 15 bases remaining between them. The CDR3 DNA reads TGCGCCAGCAGCCGGCAGGGTACACAGGCCGGGGAGCTGTTTTTT. It specifies CASSRQGTQAGELFF.